The entry that follows covers one TCR beta chain sequence. It lacks a known antigen. The cohort was made up of several hundred healthy bone marrow donors. Cohort members were all nominally healthy when sampled, although unrecorded immune exposures were likely present. The donor was CMV seronegative and belonged to the group of roughly 330 seronegative cohort members. A peripheral blood sample was provided by each donor, and peripheral blood mononuclear cells were used for TCR beta sequencing. The Qiagen DNeasy Blood Extraction Kit was used to extract genomic DNA from the blood cell samples. Looking up the germline V gene (reference sequence) yields CDR1 LNHDA and CDR2 SQIVND. From the cysteine through the phenylalanine, the CDR3 covers 15 amino acids. The CDR3 DNA has 45 bases and is translated from base 1. Ends trimmed: V by 5 bases, J by 5 bases; bases unmatched to a gene: 11. Library prep was done by the immunoSEQ multiplex PCR assay. The multiplex PCR relied on a mix of 60 forward primers for TCR Vbeta segments and 13 reverse primers for TCR Jbeta segments. The CDR3 region of rearranged TCR beta genes was amplified from genomic DNA with a multiplex PCR assay. The Illumina HiSeq System was used to sequence the amplified TCR beta libraries as 87-base-pair reads. The paper's processing steps were these. Across the 500 to 850 repertoires, a later analysis counted tens of millions of unique TCR beta chains, around 11 million of which were shared by at least two donors. Raw reads were error-corrected and collapsed into unique sequences by a nearest-neighbor algorithm in which closely related sequences were merged to remove PCR and sequencing errors. V, D and J gene segments were assigned by aligning CDR3 sequences to IMGT reference sequences. For a sequence to be retained, a match of at least six nucleotides was required to both a V gene segment and a J gene segment. Rearrangements were called productive when the CDR3 lacked stop codons and stayed in frame with V and J; all others were non-productive. CDR3 was defined by IMGT convention, running from the second conserved V-encoded cysteine to the conserved J-encoded phenylalanine. The earlier analysis of fewer than 700 of the donors excluded sequences that lacked an unambiguous match to a single V gene segment. An earlier analysis of fewer than 750 of the donors classified V segments as functional when productive rearrangements were above 56.7% and as segregating when the standard deviation between donors was above 5%. A statistical classification framework was built for diagnosing cytomegalovirus status from the catalog of TCR beta chain sequences. V and J gene assignment, in a later analysis, came from comparing TCR nucleotide sequences with IMGT/GENE-DB human TR gene sequences. The TCRdist pipeline was used in a later analysis to assign CDR3 sequences and most-parsimonious VDJ recombination scenarios. A later analysis defined each TCR beta chain by its CDR3 amino acid sequence plus V-gene family, and excluded reads lacking a unique V-gene family. In a later analysis, around 650 highly shared, low-generation-probability nucleotide sequences were removed to address suspected cross-contamination and a sequencing artifact. In a later analysis, a clonal expansion index was calculated for each public chain from normalized within-repertoire ranks of inferred template counts. In a later analysis, generation probabilities were computed using a VDJ recombination model fitted to out-of-frame rearrangements, and the results were checked against IGoR. A later analysis scored TCR-TCR, TCR-HLA and TCR-CMV co-occurrence with hypergeometric tests, applying a repertoire-size bias correction to TCR pairs. In a later analysis, false discovery rates were estimated by permuting HLA or CMV assignments 20 times. A later analysis grouped co-occurring TCRs with DBSCAN, adding TCRdist sequence similarity when clustering within HLA-allele-positive subsets. For co-occurrence clustering, repertoires with fewer than 30,000 or more than 120,000 public chains were excluded, along with about five repertoires with anomalous nucleotide sharing. In TCRdb, the immuneACCESS table is reduced to in-frame sequences with V and J assigned. These tables do not hold every clone; where another copy was compared, an unresolved V gene accounts for under half, and the others remain unexplained. V, J and clone size are those of that table, while D and trimming were read from the DNA. This sample's records show 140,000 or so clones. Approximately 1% of the sample goes to the ten largest clones.

These data originate in a study of cytomegalovirus exposure and HLA in healthy donors (TCRdb year 2017). Background on the whole study: According to an earlier analysis of around 600 of the donors, about 179 million T cells yielded some 120 million unique TCR beta sequences and roughly 280 Gb of sequence data. An early release that covered fewer than 750 HLA-typed donors contained approximately 300 gigabases of sequencing data and about 84 million unique TCR sequences. Of the roughly 390 genotyped donors, less than 90% were placed in the genetic ancestry cluster associated with self-reported Caucasian donors. The study was designed to test whether signatures of past pathogen exposure could be identified by cataloging public T cell receptors. The study used immunosequencing to profile the T cell repertoires of more than 650 subjects and linked those repertoires to cytomegalovirus serostatus. Besides the first cohort of about 730 subjects, a separate validation cohort made up of over a hundred different subjects was used. The study combined high-throughput TCR immunosequencing, statistical association of individual TCRs with disease status, and machine learning to predict cytomegalovirus infection status. A later analysis re-analyzed previously published TCR beta repertoires from roughly 690 donors and added high-resolution HLA genotyping to study TCR occurrence patterns. The later analysis used no new phenotypic data to find candidate immune exposures, relying instead on TCR beta sequences and their occurrence across donors. An earlier analysis of more than 450 of the donors used high-throughput TCR beta sequencing to judge whether each TCR beta V gene segment behaved as functional or pseudogenic. Donor age, sex, ethnicity and CMV serostatus were compiled alongside the repertoire data. A later genetic analysis used genome-wide SNP genotypes for about three fifths of the 666 donors, treating that subset as a discovery cohort. All discovery cohort repertoires had been generated on a single sequencing platform. HLA typing covered class I and class II loci at four-digit resolution. Typing coverage differed by locus: A, B, C, DRB1 and DQB1 were typed in roughly 629-630 donors, DQA1 in 522, DPA1 in around 610, and DPB1 in 472. A handful of DR-DQ haplotypes were handled as single units for association and clustering because linkage in the cohort was strong. Across around 400 genotyped donors of the cohort, an average of approximately 240,000 unique TCR beta nucleotide sequences per donor were sequenced, and 15% to 20% of those sequences were non-productive. On the study overall, not on this receptor specifically: Strong co-occurrence of HLA alleles, especially DR and DQ, made assigning TCR associations to individual alleles difficult. Broadly in line with IMGT annotations, most TCR beta V segments showed up in productive rearrangements about 90% or about 30% of the time in an earlier analysis of around 600 of the donors. The authors suggested that the approach could potentially be generalized to other disease states and immunological phenotypes. Because the 87-base-pair reads could not distinguish some IMGT-functional V segments, including TRBV6-2 and TRBV6-3, those segments were excluded. In vitro tests confirmed that three of the cytomegalovirus-associated TCR beta chains recognize cytomegalovirus antigens. The earlier analysis of nearly 600 of the donors excluded about 16 rarely observed V segments, including chromosome 9 orphons, because counts were too low. According to a later analysis, parvovirus B19, influenza, CMV and Epstein-Barr virus appeared linked to several top co-occurrence clusters. In a later analysis, TCR association rates were found to vary across HLA loci, with the most associated TCRs seen for DRB1 alleles and the fewest for HLA-C alleles. Presence/absence analyses assumed roughly uniform sequencing depth across donors, an assumption that may not hold. In a later analysis, 16,951 TCR beta sequences were associated with specific HLA alleles at a false discovery rate of 0.05. Only TCR beta chains were sequenced in this cohort, and the absence of alpha or paired-chain data limited detectable features. Because HLA typing was unavailable for some donors at each locus, only the typed subset was used in association tests. In a later analysis, most CMV-associated TCR beta chains were found to appear HLA-restricted, with HLA associations seemingly driven largely by CMV exposure. The only immune exposure information available for the cohort was CMV serostatus. The sequencing pipeline was judged likely to have produced a cluster of highly shared sequence variants as a technical artifact. While some public TCRs were present in many individuals, most TCR sequences turned up only very rarely across donors. A later genetic analysis reported fewer N-insertions in productive TCRs among donors in an Asian-associated ancestry cluster than the roughly 700-donor mean. In a later genetic analysis, a missense DCLRE1C variant was associated with V-gene and J-gene trimming of TCR beta chains, and the association was replicated in an independent cohort. Correlated functional status among segregating V segments might reflect linkage disequilibrium, but an unknown experimental factor could not be ruled out. Compared with equally common non-associated chains, HLA-associated TCR beta chains in a later analysis were more clonally expanded and had lower generation probabilities. The classifier was reported to diagnose cytomegalovirus status with high specificity and sensitivity in both the original cohort and the validation cohort. In the study, some 160 TCR beta chains were listed as associated with cytomegalovirus. A further reported finding was that TCR beta sequences accurately predicted the HLA-A and HLA-B alleles for most subjects in the first cohort.

The rearrangement combines TRBV19 with TRBJ2-5; 7 bases in the middle match TRBD1. What was sequenced was PBMCs. The receptor comes from a male donor in good health and CMV-seronegative. DNA sequence: TGTGCCAGTAGTTTTTACAGGGGTATACAGGAGACCCAGTACTTC. Its translation is CASSFYRGIQETQYF.